The entry below describes one T cell receptor (beta chain). CDR1 and CDR2 (germline): SGHNT, YYREEE (reference sequence). The CDR3 runs to 15 residues. The ends were cut back, 1 base at V and 1 base at J, with 11 bases in the middle. Sequenced by immunoSEQ multiplex PCR; TCRdb stores in-frame clones only, minus some. Among some 250,000 clones listed, about 89% were seen once. This entry comes from a study of blood T cell repertoires in COVID-19. Participants came from roughly 25 US areas, aged roughly 18 to 89 years. Two negative PCRs, clearance, or symptom resolution characterized the recovered Cohort 3 donors.

Material for sequencing was PBMCs or T cells enriched from blood (not recorded which). The chain links TRBV5-4 to TRBJ2-5; D may be TRBD2 (6 bases). The TCR was taken from a man aged 35-49 years who had recovered from COVID-19. The DNA of the CDR3 is TGTGCCAGCAGCTTGCGCGGGGTTGGCCAAGAGACCCAGTACTTC. Protein product: CASSLRGVGQETQYF. The complete variable domain, with remaining parts taken from reference TRBV5-4 and TRBJ2-5, reads ETGVTQSPTHLIKTRGQQVTLRCSSQSGHNTVSWYQQALGQGPQFIFQYYREEENGRGNFPPRFSGLQFPNYSSELNVNALELDDSALYLCASSLRGVGQETQYFGPGTRLLVL.